A single sample is the source of the 16 T cell receptor beta chains below, sequenced in a study of cytomegalovirus exposure and HLA in healthy donors. The study ran its PCR with 60 Vbeta and 13 Jbeta primers. Repertoires were generated with immunoSEQ multiplex PCR, while TCRdb's copy carries only in-frame clones and drops some. Of around 200,000 clones listed, roughly 80% are singletons. Input material: PBMCs. All receptors derive from a boy aged 5-17 years in good health and CMV-seronegative.

The V gene is TRBV29-1, the J gene TRBJ1-1, with D tentatively TRBD1 (6 bases). Between the trimmed V and J ends, which lost 7 bases and 5 bases, there was a span of 17 bases. CDR1 and CDR2 from the germline V gene are SQVTM and ANQGSEA. The CDR3 covers 13 residues. In DNA, the CDR3 is TGCAGCGCTCAACAGGGTAGTTGGACTGAAGCTTTCTTT. This codes for CSAQQGSWTEAFF.

The chain employs TRBV6-1 and TRBJ1-5; 10 nucleotides match TRBD1. The CDR3 is 15 amino acids. Trimming at V came to 4 bases and at J to 8 bases, leaving 8 bases not matched to a gene. Looked up from germline, CDR1 is MNHNS and CDR2 is SASEGT. CDR3 sequence reads: CASSGRDRGREPQHF. CDR3 bases: TGTGCCAGCAGTGGCCGGGACAGGGGCCGGGAGCCCCAGCATTTT.

The rearrangement links TRBV13 to TRBJ2-1; TRBD2 agrees at 12 bases. The junction had 7 bases not matched to a gene; V was cut back by 5 bases and J by 5 bases. The CDR3 is 16 amino acids. The germline V gene encodes CDR1 PRHDT and CDR2 FYEKMQ (reference sequence). CDR3 residues: CASSLTLAGGDNEQFF. Written as DNA, the CDR3 is TGTGCCAGCAGCCTCACACTAGCGGGGGGAGACAATGAGCAGTTCTTC.

The chain uses TRBV5-6 and TRBJ2-5; tentative D call: TRBD2 (6 bases). Germline assignment: CDR1 SGHDT and CDR2 YYEEEE. V lost 0 bases to trimming and J lost 2 bases, with 8 bases between them. The CDR3 length is 14 residues. The CDR3 DNA reads as TGTGCCAGCAGCTTGGCGGGGGTTCAAGAGACCCAGTACTTC. Encoded protein: CASSLAGVQETQYF.

CDR3 coding DNA: TGTGCCAGCGGGGCAGGGTTCGAGCAGTACTTC. This codes for CASGAGFEQYF. The V call is TRBV7-8, the J call TRBJ2-7; TRBD1 might be the D (5 bases). The germline gives CDR1 SGHVS, CDR2 FQNEAQ. There are 11 residues in the CDR3. Trimming left V 8 bases short and J 6 bases short, with 11 bases between. Full variable domain (outside the CDR3, taken from reference TRBV7-8 and TRBJ2-7): GAGVSQSPRYKVAKRGQDVALRCDPISGHVSLFWYQQALGQGPEFLTYFQNEAQLDKSGLPSDRFFAERPEGSVSTLKIQRTQQEDSAVYLCASGAGFEQYFGPGTRLTVT.

This chain connects TRBV7-8 to TRBJ1-1; 7 positions match TRBD1. This CDR3 comprises 17 residues. CDR1 and CDR2 from the germline V gene are SGHVS and FQNEAQ. Unmatched junction bases numbered 15, after V lost 3 bases and J lost 5 bases. The CDR3 DNA follows: TGTGCCAGCAGCTTTCCCCAGACCAGGGGGTATTTGACTGAAGCTTTCTTT. It codes for CASSFPQTRGYLTEAFF.

The CDR3 here is CASADRGRDTEAFF. The CDR3 DNA is TGTGCCAGTGCCGACAGGGGGAGGGACACTGAAGCTTTCTTT. This rearrangement joins TRBV6-6 to TRBJ1-1, with 9 nucleotides matching TRBD1. The CDR3 is 14 amino acids. The V gene's germline CDR1 is MNHNY and CDR2 SVGAGI (reference sequence). Trimming removed 9 bases from V and 3 bases from J; junction bases left unmatched: 8.

The chain links TRBV4-1 to TRBJ2-7; D may be TRBD2 (5 bases). V dropped 4 bases and J dropped 5 bases, with 15 bases sitting between them. This CDR3 is built from 14 residues. Germline lookup yields CDR1 MGHRA and CDR2 YSYEKL. The chain's CDR3 is CASSLSDSVDEQYF. In DNA, the CDR3 is TGCGCCAGCAGCCTTAGCGATAGTGTAGACGAGCAGTACTTC.

This sequence joins TRBV2 and TRBJ1-3; D call uncertain. V was clipped by 6 bases and J by 2 bases, with 11 bases between them. The CDR3 runs to 14 residues. The germline V gene encodes CDR1 SNHLY and CDR2 FYNNEI. The CDR3 DNA is TGTGCCAGCAGCCTAGGCGGGGCTGGAAACACCATATATTTT. Its protein product is CASSLGGAGNTIYF. The full variable domain, in which reference TRBV2 and TRBJ1-3 provide the parts outside the CDR3, is EPEVTQTPSHQVTQMGQEVILRCVPISNHLYFYWYRQILGQKVEFLVSFYNNEISEKSEIFDDQFSVERPDGSNFTLKIRSTKLEDSAMYFCASSLGGAGNTIYFGEGSWLTVV.

This rearrangement joins TRBV30 to TRBJ1-1; weak D call: TRBD1 (6 bases). Germline assignment: CDR1 GTSNPN and CDR2 SVGIG (reference sequence). Trimming left V 5 bases short and J 7 bases short, with 17 bases between. The CDR3 has 13 residues. CDR3 in DNA: TGTGCCTGGGCCGCAGGGGTTAGTAATGAAGCTTTCTTT. Its protein is CAWAAGVSNEAFF.

The chain links TRBV9 to TRBJ1-2, with 8 bases fitting TRBD1. The CDR3 consists of 13 residues. Losses at the gene ends were 4 bases for V and 8 bases for J; bases not matched to a gene: 7. Germline loops: CDR1 SGDLS, CDR2 YYNGEE. The CDR3 DNA follows: TGTGCCAGCAGCCCGCAGGGGGCTCGCGGCTACACCTTC. Its protein product is CASSPQGARGYTF.

The J gene is TRBJ2-1, the V gene TRBV15, with no clear D. The CDR3 consists of 13 residues. Trimming removed 5 bases from V and 6 bases from J, with 11 bases in between. Germline V gene lookup returns CDR1 LNHNV and CDR2 YYDKDF (reference sequence). CDR3 in amino acids: CATSPGYFNEQFF. For the CDR3, the DNA is TGTGCCACCAGCCCAGGATATTTCAATGAGCAGTTCTTC.

The V call is TRBV5-4, the J call TRBJ1-2; 7 nucleotides match TRBD1. This CDR3 comprises 14 residues. The ends lost 3 bases at V and 4 bases at J; junction bases unmatched: 6. Germline CDR1 and CDR2: SGHNT and YYREEE (reference sequence). The CDR3 DNA sequence: TGTGCCAGCAGCTCCCCCCGGGACAGCTATGGCTACACCTTC. This codes for CASSSPRDSYGYTF.

This clone has only a few counts. The J gene is TRBJ1-1, the V gene TRBV29-1; weak D call: TRBD1 (5 bases). V was cut by 7 bases and J by 2 bases, with 11 bases left in between. This CDR3 has 12 residues. Germline lookup yields CDR1 SQVTM and CDR2 ANQGSEA. CDR3 coding DNA: TGCAGCGCGCAGGGTGACAACACTGAAGCTTTCTTT. Translating it yields CSAQGDNTEAFF.

This sequence joins TRBV5-5 and TRBJ1-2; 7 positions match TRBD1. The J segment lost 8 bases and the V segment lost 3 bases, leaving 7 bases of the junction unmatched. This CDR3 region has 13 residues. The germline CDR1 and CDR2 sequences are SGHKS and YYEKEE (reference sequence). CDR3 DNA sequence: TGTGCCAGCAGCTCAGGGGGAATGGGCGGCTACACCTTC. It is translated as CASSSGGMGGYTF.

The rearrangement links TRBV12-5 to TRBJ2-5; D might be TRBD1 (5 bases). Trimming stripped 0 bases from V and 11 bases from J, with 25 bases between. From germline, CDR1 is LGHNT and CDR2 FRNRAP. The CDR3 runs 17 residues. The CDR3 sequence: CASGLVLEQARREEQYF. CDR3 bases: TGTGCTAGTGGTTTGGTACTTGAACAGGCTCGCCGAGAGGAGCAGTACTTC.